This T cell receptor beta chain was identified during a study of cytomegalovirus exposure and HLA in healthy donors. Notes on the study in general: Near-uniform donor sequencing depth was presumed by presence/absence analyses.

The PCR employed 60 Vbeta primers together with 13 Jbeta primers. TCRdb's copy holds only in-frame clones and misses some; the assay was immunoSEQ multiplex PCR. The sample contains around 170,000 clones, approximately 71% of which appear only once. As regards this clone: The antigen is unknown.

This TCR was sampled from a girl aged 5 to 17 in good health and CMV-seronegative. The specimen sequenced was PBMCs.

Written as DNA, the CDR3 is TGTGCCAGCAGCTTCGGGGACTACGAGCAGTACTTC. The encoded protein is CASSFGDYEQYF. This chain joins TRBV5-4 and TRBJ2-7, with a tentative D call TRBD2 (5 bases). The V gene's germline CDR1 is SGHNT and CDR2 YYREEE (reference sequence). This CDR3 contains 12 residues. Trimming pared 2 bases from V and 3 bases from J, leaving 6 bases between. Full variable domain (rest looked up from reference TRBV5-4 and TRBJ2-7): ETGVTQSPTHLIKTRGQQVTLRCSSQSGHNTVSWYQQALGQGPQFIFQYYREEENGRGNFPPRFSGLQFPNYSSELNVNALELDDSALYLCASSFGDYEQYFGPGTRLTVT.